The rows below give T cell receptor beta chains drawn from one sample of a study of Graves' ophthalmopathy and Graves' hyperthyroidism. TCRdb reprocessed the multiplex PCR reads via MiXCR and lists one record per CDR3 protein. The sample lists over a million distinct CDR3 sequences, around a third occurring once. Material for sequencing was peripheral blood or thyroid tissue (not recorded which). The receptors derive from an adult man with Graves' hyperthyroidism. CDR3s leave out the opening cysteine and the closing phenylalanine or tryptophan.

v_call: TRBV5-1
j_call: TRBJ1-1
cdr3_aa: ASSWTGRVNTEAF

v_call: TRBV2
j_call: TRBJ1-4
cdr3_aa: ASQQGASEKLF

v_call: TRBV20-1
j_call: TRBJ1-2
cdr3_aa: SARKPGQLLYGYT

v_call: TRBV7-9
j_call: TRBJ2-7
cdr3_aa: ASSWRTVTDEQY

v_call: TRBV7-6
j_call: TRBJ2-5
cdr3_aa: ASSLIAGGIGETQY

v_call: TRBV29-1
j_call: TRBJ1-1
cdr3_aa: SVVASIREGLRTEAF

v_call: TRBV30
j_call: TRBJ2-5
cdr3_aa: AWSVVKETQY

v_call: TRBV11-3
j_call: TRBJ2-2
cdr3_aa: ASSLNKSTGELF

v_call: TRBV7-2
j_call: TRBJ1-2
cdr3_aa: ASSLVSGAYGYGYT

v_call: TRBV10-3
j_call: TRBJ1-6
cdr3_aa: AISDRVKASPLH

v_call: TRBV9
j_call: TRBJ2-7
cdr3_aa: ASSPSGTDRYEQY

v_call: TRBV5-1
j_call: TRBJ1-6
cdr3_aa: ASSYRTGAEYNSPLH

v_call: TRBV2
j_call: TRBJ2-7
cdr3_aa: ASSSTAGGEQY

v_call: TRBV29-1
j_call: TRBJ1-2
cdr3_aa: SAQGAGGSYT

v_call: TRBV29-1
j_call: TRBJ2-5
cdr3_aa: SVPGPTPETQY

v_call: TRBV25-1
j_call: TRBJ1-4
cdr3_aa: ASSELGQNEKLF

v_call: TRBV19
j_call: TRBJ1-1
cdr3_aa: ASSPGRPRGNTEAF

v_call: TRBV28
j_call: TRBJ1-1
cdr3_aa: ASSSTGWGTEAF

v_call: TRBV28
j_call: TRBJ2-7
cdr3_aa: ASWGEAPYEQY

v_call: TRBV10-3
j_call: TRBJ1-5
cdr3_aa: ASRGTDNQPQH